The 18 T cell receptor beta chains below were found in one sample sequenced in a study of a mutant IDH1 vaccine in newly diagnosed glioma. Time point given: baseline, week 1 (first vaccination visit). Treatment given: pre-vaccination baseline after standard-of-care therapy. Libraries were prepared by immunoSEQ multiplex PCR; TCRdb keeps only in-frame clonotypes and omits some of them. The profile covers about 92,000 clones, with about 80% appearing a single time and over 6.5% taken by the ten largest. The source was PBMCs, collected from a glioma patient treated with radiotherapy, temozolomide or both. These receptors all come from a man aged 35-49 years with glioma.

The chain is built from TRBV5-1 and TRBJ2-7; 7 nucleotides agree with TRBD1. In germline, CDR1 is SGHRS, CDR2 YFSETQ. V shed 4 bases, J shed 0 bases, and the junction held 4 bases outside the gene matches. The CDR3 sequence is 14 residues long. The CDR3 region is CASSPGQLSYEQYF. The CDR3 DNA follows: TGCGCCAGCAGCCCGGGACAGCTCTCCTACGAGCAGTACTTC.

The chain combines TRBV18 with TRBJ2-1; 9 nucleotides match TRBD1. CDR1 KGHSH and CDR2 LQKENI come from the germline V gene. The CDR3 is 16 residues long. V lost 6 bases to trimming and J lost 4 bases; unmatched junction nucleotides: 10. The CDR3 coding sequence is TGTGCCAGCTCGCCTTCACAGGGGGCGGGATACAATGAGCAGTTCTTC. Protein product: CASSPSQGAGYNEQFF.

This clone was recorded many times. V gene TRBV5-3 combines with J gene TRBJ1-4; the D is unclear. TRBV5-3 carries the ORF label, with uncertain function. The CDR3 totals 11 residues. Between the trimmed V and J ends, which lost 3 bases and 8 bases, there was a span of 5 bases. The CDR3 region is CARSSWEKLFF. CDR3 in DNA: TGTGCCAGAAGCTCATGGGAAAAACTGTTTTTT.

This clone occurred a few times. This rearrangement joins TRBV29-1 to TRBJ1-1; D unresolved. Trimming took off 5 bases at V and 1 base at J, with 11 bases between the two ends. CDR1 is SQVTM and CDR2 is ANQGSEA in the germline V gene. There are 13 residues in the CDR3. CDR3 sequence (DNA): TGCAGCGTTATCGACTTAAGGAACACTGAAGCTTTCTTT. It is translated as CSVIDLRNTEAFF.

The V gene is TRBV23-1, the J gene TRBJ1-4; D is uncertain. TRBV23-1 is noted as an ORF with a role that remains uncertain. The CDR3 has 15 residues. V lost 1 base and J lost 3, with 9 bases in between. In DNA form, the CDR3 reads TGCGCCAGCAGTCAATATCCCGGGCCTAATGAAAAACTGTTTTTT. This gives the protein CASSQYPGPNEKLFF.

The chain couples TRBV5-1 to TRBJ1-5, with TRBD1 matching over 9 bases. There are 16 residues in the CDR3. V lost 1 base to trimming and J lost 5 bases; unmatched junction nucleotides: 7. From germline, CDR1 is SGHRS and CDR2 YFSETQ. CDR3 in amino acids: CASSLTPGQGDQPQHF. The DNA of the CDR3 is TGCGCCAGCAGCTTGACTCCGGGACAGGGTGATCAGCCCCAGCATTTT.

The chain recombines TRBV7-9 with TRBJ2-3; D might be TRBD1 (5 bases). CDR1 is SEHNR and CDR2 is FQNEAQ in the germline V gene (reference sequence). V lost 6 bases and J lost 2, with 15 bases in between. The CDR3 spans 15 residues. The CDR3 sequence is CASSPGDRLTDTQYF. The CDR3 region has the DNA TGTGCCAGCAGTCCTGGAGACAGACTCACAGATACGCAGTATTTT. Full variable domain (missing parts from reference TRBV7-9 and TRBJ2-3): DTGVSQNPRHKITKRGQNVTFRCDPISEHNRLYWYRQTLGQGPEFLTYFQNEAQLEKSRLLSDRFSAERPKGSFSTLEIQRTEQGDSAMYLCASSPGDRLTDTQYFGPGTRLTVL.

This rearrangement joins TRBV18 to TRBJ1-2; D remains ambiguous. Germline V gene sequence: CDR1 KGHSH, CDR2 LQKENI. CDR3 length: 13 residues. V was cut by 3 bases and J by 3 bases, with 8 bases left in between. The CDR3 protein is CASSPRGDYGYTF. The CDR3 DNA is TGTGCCAGCTCACCCCGGGGAGACTATGGCTACACCTTC.

The CDR3 coding sequence is TGTGCCAGTACCAACCGGGCCCCTGGGACTGAAGCTTTCTTT. It yields the protein CASTNRAPGTEAFF. J is TRBJ1-1 and V is TRBV19; D call uncertain. Trimming removed 7 bases from V and 5 bases from J, with 17 bases in between. The germline gives CDR1 LNHDA, CDR2 SQIVND (reference sequence). The CDR3 length is 14 residues.

This rearrangement joins TRBV6-5 to TRBJ1-2; D call uncertain. The CDR3 covers 13 residues. Trimming removed 0 bases from V and 2 bases from J, with 4 bases in between. CDR1 is MNHEY, CDR2 SVGAGI, per germline. The CDR3 reads CASSYSMNYGYTF. The CDR3 DNA follows: TGTGCCAGCAGTTACTCGATGAACTATGGCTACACCTTC.

The chain combines TRBV10-3 with TRBJ1-4; D gene uncertain. The CDR3 has 15 residues. Germline V gives CDR1 ENHRY, CDR2 SYGVKD. The germline V and J ends were trimmed by 1 base and 3 bases, with 9 bases remaining between them. The CDR3, as DNA: TGTGCCATCAGTGAGTTTCTTGGGGCTAATGAAAAACTGTTTTTT. This gives the protein CAISEFLGANEKLFF.

This chain uses TRBV7-2 with TRBJ1-2, with no clear D. This CDR3 has 13 amino acids. V was pared by 2 bases and J by 6 bases, with 10 bases between. CDR1 SGHTA and CDR2 FQGNSA come from the germline V gene. CDR3 bases: TGTGCCAGCAGCTTAAACAGTTTGGATGGCTACACCTTC. Its protein is CASSLNSLDGYTF.

The rearrangement joins TRBV4-1 to TRBJ1-6; 8 nucleotides match TRBD1. Trimming removed 5 bases from V and 7 bases from J; junction bases left unmatched: 7. CDR3 length equals 15 residues. In germline, CDR1 is MGHRA, CDR2 YSYEKL. CDR3 DNA sequence: TGCGCCAGCAGCACGGACAGGGTCAACAATTCACCCCTCCACTTT. Protein sequence: CASSTDRVNNSPLHF.

The V call is TRBV12-1, the J call TRBJ2-2; TRBD2, as called in the table, went unchecked against the DNA. TRBV12-1 is recorded as a pseudogene. The CDR3 covers 18 residues. The CDR3 is CASSPLRDSRAGTGELFF. The CDR3 DNA reads TGTGCCAGCAGCCCATTGAGGGACTCCAGGGCGGGCACCGGGGAGCTGTTTTTT.

The chain carries TRBV6-5 and TRBJ1-2; D gene uncertain. Deletions cut 6 bases from V and 0 bases from J, with 14 bases between. Germline lookup yields CDR1 MNHEY and CDR2 SVGAGI. The CDR3 sequence is 15 residues long. The CDR3, as DNA: TGTGCCAGCAGGATCAAAGACACCACTAACTATGGCTACACCTTC. As protein: CASRIKDTTNYGYTF.

This clone has only a few counts. The rearrangement links TRBV12-5 to TRBJ2-1; 11 bases are a match to TRBD1. With 1 base clipped from V and 10 bases from J, the junction kept 6 bases outside the gene matches. The CDR3 loop spans 15 amino acids. Germline V CDR1 and CDR2: LGHNT, FRNRAP. CDR3 nucleotide sequence: TGTGCTAGTGGTTTGGGGATGGGACAGGGGGACGAGCAGTTCTTC. Its protein product is CASGLGMGQGDEQFF.

The chain has TRBV30 and TRBJ2-3; no definite D call. V dropped 4 bases and J dropped 3 bases, with 8 bases sitting between them. Germline loops: CDR1 GTSNPN, CDR2 SVGIG (reference sequence). CDR3 length: 12 amino acids. The CDR3 coding sequence is TGTGCCTGGATGCAGGCAACAGATACGCAGTATTTT. Protein: CAWMQATDTQYF.

The V and J genes are TRBV27 and TRBJ2-1; TRBD2 might be the D (6 bases). CDR3 length equals 16 residues. V dropped 7 bases and J dropped 7 bases, with 23 bases sitting between them. Germline loops: CDR1 MNHEY, CDR2 SMNVEV (reference sequence). The CDR3 here is CASTPFGGGVWNEQFF. CDR3 nucleotides: TGTGCCAGCACCCCTTTTGGGGGAGGAGTGTGGAATGAGCAGTTCTTC.